The rows below give T cell receptor beta chains drawn from one sample of a study of OX40 agonist ivuxolimab in advanced cancers. The assay was immunoSEQ multiplex PCR, and TCRdb's table has in-frame clones only and misses some. The sample shows tens of thousands of clones, almost 95% of them seen only once. The specimen was CD4+ or CD8+ T cells sorted from blood, collected in a trial of the OX40 agonist ivuxolimab. All receptors derive from an adult with an advanced solid tumor such as melanoma, head and neck, liver or kidney cancer. CDR3s include the opening cysteine and the closing phenylalanine or tryptophan. The D gene is left open where the match is weak. Some rows mark clone size as missing; the rest say once, few, many or name a class of expanded clone.

D gene	clone size	J gene	V gene	CDR3 DNA	CDR3 protein
-	-	TRBJ2-7	TRBV27	TGTGCCAGCAGTTCCACCCCCAGTGGGAACGAGCAGTACTTC	CASSSTPSGNEQYF
TRBD2	-	TRBJ2-1	TRBV19	TGTGCCAGTAGTCCCCCGGGACTAGCGGGAGGCATTTACAATGAGCAGTTCTTC	CASSPPGLAGGIYNEQFF
-	-	TRBJ2-3	TRBV4-3	TGCGCCAGCAGCCAAGACCCTTTAGCGGCTAGCACAGATACGCAGTATTTT	CASSQDPLAASTDTQYF
-	-	TRBJ1-3	TRBV4-2	TGTGCCAGCAGCCAAGGGACCCTGCAGGGAGGAACTGGAAACACCATATATTTT	CASSQGTLQGGTGNTIYF
TRBD2	-	TRBJ2-1	TRBV7-6	TGTGCCAGCAGCCCACTAGGCAGGACTAGTTCGATGAATGAGCAGTTCTTC	CASSPLGRTSSMNEQFF
TRBD2	-	TRBJ2-1	TRBV7-3	TGTGCCAGCAGCTTAAACCCTTGGACTAGCGGGAGGGCCTACAATGAGCAGTTCTTC	CASSLNPWTSGRAYNEQFF
-	-	TRBJ2-7	TRBV11-2	TGTGCCAGCAGCTTTTTGGCTCCCTCCTACGAGCAGTACTTC	CASSFLAPSYEQYF
TRBD1	once	TRBJ2-1	TRBV5-6	TGTGCCAGCAGCTTGGCCCCCGGGACAGGGCACAATGAGCAGTTCTTC	CASSLAPGTGHNEQFF
-	-	TRBJ1-2	TRBV18	TGTGCCAGCTCACCACCCAAGACAGCTGCTAACTATGGCTACACCTTC	CASSPPKTAANYGYTF
-	-	TRBJ2-1	TRBV7-9	TGTGCCAGCGGGGATCTTGAGCAGTTCTTC	CASGDLEQFF
TRBD1	-	TRBJ2-7	TRBV9	TGTGCCAGCAGCGTAGGAGGGGGACAGAACTACGAGCAGTACTTC	CASSVGGGQNYEQYF
-	-	TRBJ1-2	TRBV6-5	TGTGCCAGCAGTTACTATTCGGGGGCACCCTATGGCTACACCTTC	CASSYYSGAPYGYTF
TRBD1	-	TRBJ2-5	TRBV11-2	TGTGCCAGCAGCGCCCCGGACAGGGGCCCCCAAGAGACCCAGTACTTC	CASSAPDRGPQETQYF
-	-	TRBJ2-5	TRBV11-2	TGTGCCAGCAGCTTACAAGGTCCGCAGGGGACGGGAGAGACCCAGTACTTC	CASSLQGPQGTGETQYF
-	-	TRBJ1-2	TRBV10-1	TGCGCCAGCAGTGAGCACAGGGAGTGGTATGGCTACACCTTC	CASSEHREWYGYTF
TRBD1	-	TRBJ1-1	TRBV19	TGTGCCAGTAGTTGGGACCGGGACAGGGGGCTTCTGAACACTGAAGCTTTCTTT	CASSWDRDRGLLNTEAFF
-	-	TRBJ1-2	TRBV9	TGTGCCAGCAGCGTAGGCGGGGGGGACTATGGCTACACCTTC	CASSVGGGDYGYTF
TRBD2	once	TRBJ2-1	TRBV9	TGTGCCAGCAGCGTATGGATTAGCGGCGGGAGATATGAGCAGTTCTTC	CASSVWISGGRYEQFF
-	few	TRBJ1-1	TRBV7-9	TGTGCCAGCAGCCACCCGCCTGACTGGAACACTGAAGCTTTCTTT	CASSHPPDWNTEAFF
-	-	TRBJ2-7	TRBV11-2	TGTGCCAGCAGCTTAGGGTACGGGGCCTACGAGCAGTACTTC	CASSLGYGAYEQYF
-	-	TRBJ2-5	TRBV7-3	TGTGCCAGCAGCCATGGACCTGAGGGAACCCAGTACTTC	CASSHGPEGTQYF
TRBD1	-	TRBJ1-1	TRBV11-2	TGTGCCAGCAGGGCTCGGGGACAGGGGGAGGCTGAAGCTTTCTTT	CASRARGQGEAEAFF
-	once	TRBJ1-1	TRBV5-1	TGCGCCAGCAGCTTGGACCGGGGCGTAGGCACTGAAGCTTTCTTT	CASSLDRGVGTEAFF
-	-	TRBJ1-3	TRBV13	TGTGCCAGCAGCTACGTAACAGGGAGCTCTGGAAACACCATATATTTT	CASSYVTGSSGNTIYF
TRBD1	-	TRBJ1-2	TRBV9	TGTGCCAGCAGCGTAGATTTTCGAGGGACAGCTTATGGCTACACCTTC	CASSVDFRGTAYGYTF
-	-	TRBJ1-1	TRBV7-3	TGTGCCAGCAGCCCCCGCGGGGGCATGAACACTGAAGCTTTCTTT	CASSPRGGMNTEAFF
-	-	TRBJ1-2	TRBV9	TGTGCCAGCAGCGTACGAGGGCGAGGCTACACCTTC	CASSVRGRGYTF
-	-	TRBJ2-7	TRBV23-1	TGCGCCAGCAGTCAATCGGTATTGGGTTACGAGCAGTACTTC	CASSQSVLGYEQYF
-	-	TRBJ2-3	TRBV7-9	TGTGCCAGCAGCTCTACAGATACGCAGTATTTT	CASSSTDTQYF
-	-	TRBJ1-5	TRBV7-8	TGTGCCAGCAGCCCACCCTACACTAGCAATCAGCCCCAGCATTTT	CASSPPYTSNQPQHF
-	-	TRBJ2-1	TRBV7-9	TGTGCCAGCAGCTTAGGTGGCCTACCCAACGGGGAGTTCTTC	CASSLGGLPNGEFF
-	-	TRBJ2-2	TRBV7-2	TGTGCCAGCAACGACGCAACGAACACCGGGGAGCTGTTTTTT	CASNDATNTGELFF
-	-	TRBJ2-1	TRBV7-2	TGTGCCAGCAGCTCCCCCCCGCGCAATGAGCAGTTCTTC	CASSSPPRNEQFF
-	-	TRBJ2-3	TRBV5-6	TGTGCCAGCAGCTTGGCACAGGGTAGGACAGATACGCAGTATTTT	CASSLAQGRTDTQYF
TRBD1	-	TRBJ2-7	TRBV6-5	TGTGCCAGCCGACAGGGTCTCTACGAGCAGTACTTC	CASRQGLYEQYF
TRBD2	-	TRBJ2-7	TRBV6-6	TGTGCCAGCACCCCTGGCGGGAGCTCTTACGAGCAGTACTTC	CASTPGGSSYEQYF
TRBD2	once	TRBJ2-3	TRBV27	TGTGCCAGCAGATATAGCGGGAGTGGCACAGATACGCAGTATTTT	CASRYSGSGTDTQYF